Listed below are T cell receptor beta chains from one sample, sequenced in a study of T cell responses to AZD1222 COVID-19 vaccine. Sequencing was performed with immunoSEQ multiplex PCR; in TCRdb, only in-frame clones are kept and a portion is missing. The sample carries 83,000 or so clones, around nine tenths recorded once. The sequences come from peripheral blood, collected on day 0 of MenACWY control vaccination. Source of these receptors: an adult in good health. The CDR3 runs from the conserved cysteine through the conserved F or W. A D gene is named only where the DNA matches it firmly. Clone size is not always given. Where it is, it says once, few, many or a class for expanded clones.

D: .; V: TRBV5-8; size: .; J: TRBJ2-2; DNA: TGTGCCAGCAGGCTAGTGGGCAGCGAGGAGAACACCGGGGAGCTGTTTTTT; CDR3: CASRLVGSEENTGELFF
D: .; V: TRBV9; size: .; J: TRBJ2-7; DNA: TGTGCCAGCAGCGCAACCGGGACGGAGAGGTACGAGCAGTACTTC; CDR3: CASSATGTERYEQYF
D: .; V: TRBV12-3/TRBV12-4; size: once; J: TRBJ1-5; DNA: TGTGCCAGCACCCAGTTTAACGATCAGCCCCAGCATTTT; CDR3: CASTQFNDQPQHF
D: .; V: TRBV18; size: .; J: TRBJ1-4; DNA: TGTGCCAGCTCACGGTCTCGGAATAATGAAAAACTGTTTTTT; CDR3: CASSRSRNNEKLFF
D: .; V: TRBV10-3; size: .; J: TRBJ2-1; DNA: TGTGCCATCAGCGAGTTGGCAGGGAGGACGTATGAGCAGTTCTTC; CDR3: CAISELAGRTYEQFF
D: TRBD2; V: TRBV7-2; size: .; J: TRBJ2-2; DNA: TGTGCCAGCAGCCGGTACGCGGGGGACACCGGGGAGCTGTTTTTT; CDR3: CASSRYAGDTGELFF
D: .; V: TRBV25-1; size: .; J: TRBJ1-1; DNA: TGTGCCAGCACCCCAGTAGACCGGGAACACACTGAAGCTTTCTTT; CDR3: CASTPVDREHTEAFF
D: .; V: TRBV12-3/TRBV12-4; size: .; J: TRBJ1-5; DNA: TGTGCCAGCACCAGGGGAGTGGAACAGCCCCAGCATTTT; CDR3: CASTRGVEQPQHF
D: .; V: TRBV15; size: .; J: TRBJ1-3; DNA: TGTGCCACCGGCCCGGGGGCTGGAAACACCATATATTTT; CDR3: CATGPGAGNTIYF
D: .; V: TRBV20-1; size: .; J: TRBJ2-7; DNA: TGCAGTGCTCGACTCTACGAGCAGTACTTC; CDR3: CSARLYEQYF
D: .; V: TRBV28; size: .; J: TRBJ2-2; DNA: TGTGCCAGCAGTTTCAACACCGGGGAGCTGTTTTTT; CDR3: CASSFNTGELFF
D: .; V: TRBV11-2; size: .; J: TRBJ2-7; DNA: TGTGCCAGCAGCTTTTTTGAAGTAGGCGAGCAGTACTTC; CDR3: CASSFFEVGEQYF
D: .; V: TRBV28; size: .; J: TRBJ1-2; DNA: TGTGCCAGCAGTTCCAGGGGACATGGCTACACCTTC; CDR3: CASSSRGHGYTF
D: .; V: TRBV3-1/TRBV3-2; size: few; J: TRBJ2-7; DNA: TGTGCCAGCAGCCAAGTTCGAGGGGCCGAGCAGTACTTC; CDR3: CASSQVRGAEQYF
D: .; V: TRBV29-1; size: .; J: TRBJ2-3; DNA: TGCAGCGTGGGCGACGGGGCGACGGATACGCAGTATTTT; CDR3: CSVGDGATDTQYF
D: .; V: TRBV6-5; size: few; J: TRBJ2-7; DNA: TGTGCCAGCAGTTACTCGAAATCAGGAAAGTCTTACGAGCAGTACTTC; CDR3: CASSYSKSGKSYEQYF
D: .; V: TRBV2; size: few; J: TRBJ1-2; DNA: TGTGCCAGCAGTGATTATCGGACAGCAAACTATGGCTACACCTTC; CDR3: CASSDYRTANYGYTF
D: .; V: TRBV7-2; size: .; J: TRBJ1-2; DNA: TGTGCCAGCAGCTTAGTGTCTAACTATGGCTACACCTTC; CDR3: CASSLVSNYGYTF
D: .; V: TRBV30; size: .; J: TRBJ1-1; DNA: TGTGCCTGGAGCGCCGACGGATGGACTGAAGCTTTCTTT; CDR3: CAWSADGWTEAFF
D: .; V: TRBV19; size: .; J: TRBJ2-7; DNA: TGTGCCAGTAGTATAGTACAAGGAGGTGGCGAGCAGTACTTC; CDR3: CASSIVQGGGEQYF
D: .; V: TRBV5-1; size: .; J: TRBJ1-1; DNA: TGCGCCAGCAGCTTCGGACCGAACACTGAAGCTTTCTTT; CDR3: CASSFGPNTEAFF
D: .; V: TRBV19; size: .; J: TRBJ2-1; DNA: TGTGCCAGTAGATGGAAGGGACGGGGACCCCCCAGCTACAATGAGCAGTTCTTC; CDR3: CASRWKGRGPPSYNEQFF
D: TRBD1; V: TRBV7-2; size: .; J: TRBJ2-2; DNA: TGTGCCAGCGTCCCGGGCGGGACAGGGGGCCCCGGGGAGCTGTTTTTT; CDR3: CASVPGGTGGPGELFF
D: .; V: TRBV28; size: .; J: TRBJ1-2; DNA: TGTGCCAGCAGTCGTGACTATGGCTACACCTTC; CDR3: CASSRDYGYTF
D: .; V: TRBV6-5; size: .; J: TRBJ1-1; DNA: TGTGCCGTTAGTACGGGGGGAGGGACTGAAGCTTTCTTT; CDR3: CAVSTGGGTEAFF
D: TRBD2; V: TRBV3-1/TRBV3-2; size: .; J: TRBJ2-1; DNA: TGTGCCAGCAGCCTTTTGGCGGGAGGAGATGAGCAGTTCTTC; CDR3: CASSLLAGGDEQFF
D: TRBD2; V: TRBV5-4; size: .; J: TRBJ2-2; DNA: TGTGCCAGCAGCGGGGGACTAGCCGGGGTCGGGGAGCTGTTTTTT; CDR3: CASSGGLAGVGELFF
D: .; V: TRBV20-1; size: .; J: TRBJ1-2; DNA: TGCAGTGCTCTATACTATGGCTACACCTTC; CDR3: CSALYYGYTF
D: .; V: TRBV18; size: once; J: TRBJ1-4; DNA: TGTGCCAGCTCACCCGATGCTAATGAAAAACTGTTTTTT; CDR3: CASSPDANEKLFF
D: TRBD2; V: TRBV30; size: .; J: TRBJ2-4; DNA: TGTGCCTGCCAGACAGCGGGGAACAAAAACATTCAGTACTTC; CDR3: CACQTAGNKNIQYF
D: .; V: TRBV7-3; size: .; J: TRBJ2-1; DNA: TGTGCCAGCGGGAGGATATACAATGAGCAGTTCTTC; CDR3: CASGRIYNEQFF
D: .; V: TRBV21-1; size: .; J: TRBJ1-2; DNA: TGTGCCAGCAGCAAAGTCTGGATCTGGTGGGGTGGCTACACCTTC; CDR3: CASSKVWIWWGGYTF
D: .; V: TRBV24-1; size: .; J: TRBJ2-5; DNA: TGTGCCACCAGTGATTCGCGAGGGGCCGGGGAGACCCAGTACTTC; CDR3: CATSDSRGAGETQYF
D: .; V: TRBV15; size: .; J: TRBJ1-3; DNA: TGTGCCACCAGTGGGGGGGCTGGAAACACCATATATTTT; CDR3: CATSGGAGNTIYF
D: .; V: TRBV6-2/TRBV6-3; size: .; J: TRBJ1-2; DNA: TGTGCCAGCAGTGGCTATGGCTACACCTTC; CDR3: CASSGYGYTF
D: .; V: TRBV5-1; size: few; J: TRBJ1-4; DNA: TGCGCCAGCAGCTTGAGCAGGGGCCCTAATGAAAAACTGTTTTTT; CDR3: CASSLSRGPNEKLFF